Reported below is one T cell receptor beta chain. Its antigen remains unknown. This CDR3 is missing its conserved last phenylalanine or tryptophan, likely due to a read error. Each 20-30 mg portion of unsorted bulk tissue served as the source for co-extraction of RNA and DNA. This entry comes from a study of tumor-infiltrating lymphocytes in primary liver carcinoma. Notes on the study in general: Blood fell significantly below tumors in its top-250-clone fraction (p = 0.039).

Looked up from germline, CDR1 is KGHDR and CDR2 is SFDVKD. This CDR3 region has 19 residues. A constant-region primer served to make TCR beta cDNA from around 500 ng total RNA. Slightly modified ARM-PCR with three nested multiplex PCR rounds yielded TCR beta libraries. TRBV1-TRBV30 forward primers and a C-beta reverse primer were used in the first two PCR rounds, which each ran for approximately 10 cycles. TCRdb re-called the multiplex PCR reads with MiXCR, one entry per CDR3 protein. The sample lists 37,000 or so distinct CDR3 sequences; roughly 80% were seen once. Material for sequencing was tumor-adjacent normal liver tissue. The receptor was derived from a man aged 35 to 55 with primary liver carcinoma and hepatitis B virus infection. The genes are TRBV24-1 and TRBJ2-3; no clear D. The DNA of the CDR3 is TGTGCCACCAGTGATTTACGGGTGACCCAGACGGATAGCATAGATACGCAGTATTCT. Protein sequence: CATSDLRVTQTDSIDTQYS.